The present TCR beta chain was sequenced within a study of T-cell memory formation after mild COVID-19. General study results and limits: Among CD4+ contracting clones, most were CM and EM, and CD8+ ones EMRA.

In regard to this clonotype: Its antigen remains unidentified.

TCRdb ran MiXCR on the 5' RACE reads and lists one entry per CDR3 protein. The repertoire consists of about 84,000 distinct CDR3 sequences, with approximately 15% occurring once and the leading ten covering 25% to 35%. This receptor was obtained from an adult woman who had mild COVID-19 (a few samples of this study predate the infection). Cell type and time point are not known. Material for sequencing was PBMCs or a T cell subset sorted from them (not recorded which).

CDR3 coding DNA: TGTGCCACGAAAGCCAGGGGGGACGGATCGAACACCGGGGAGCTGTTTTTT. This encodes CATKARGDGSNTGELFF. V is TRBV12-3 or TRBV12-4 and J is TRBJ2-2, with a weak D call TRBD1 (7 bases). The CDR3 totals 17 residues. Trimming shortened V by 10 bases and J by 0 bases, and 21 bases separated the two germline ends.